One sample yielded the 3 T cell receptor beta chains listed below, sequenced in a study of identical twins' blood T cells. TCRdb reprocessed the 5' RACE reads via MiXCR and lists one record per CDR3 protein. This table holds around 380,000 distinct CDR3 sequences, roughly 28% found once. Specimen: PBMCs. These receptors came from a woman aged 18-55 years in good health.

The chain joins TRBV20-1 to TRBJ2-3; either TRBD1 or TRBD2 may supply D (5 bases each). V lost 6 bases and J lost 0, with 16 bases in between. The CDR3 totals 15 residues. CDR1 and CDR2 (germline): DFQATT, SNEGSKA (reference sequence). CDR3 protein: CSARDQERSTDTQYF. Written as DNA, the CDR3 is TGCAGTGCCCGGGACCAAGAACGGAGCACAGATACGCAGTATTTT.

The chain couples TRBV5-1 to TRBJ2-1; a possible D gene is TRBD2 (5 bases). Trimming stripped 4 bases from V and 9 bases from J, with 17 bases between. This CDR3 region has 14 residues. The germline V gene encodes CDR1 SGHRS and CDR2 YFSETQ. The CDR3 loop is CASSVGLFRTEQFF. CDR3 coding DNA: TGCGCCAGCAGCGTCGGACTTTTCCGGACTGAGCAGTTCTTC.

V is TRBV19 and J is TRBJ1-1, with 8 bases fitting TRBD1. The CDR3 extends over 14 amino acids. Trimming cost V 10 bases and J 4 bases; bases outside gene matches: 11. Germline CDR1 reads LNHDA; CDR2 reads SQIVND (reference sequence). CDR3 DNA: TGTGCCATATCAAGGACAGGGCTCGGCACTGAAGCTTTCTTT. Translating it yields CAISRTGLGTEAFF.